The following is a TCR beta chain sequence with its context. As yet, its antigen is unknown. This record comes from a study of T cells in localized non-small cell lung cancer. Germline CDR1 is SGDLS and CDR2 is YYNGEE. This CDR3 has 15 residues. Trimming removed 0 bases at V and 1 base at J, with 10 bases between. Whole-study results and caveats: In adjacent lung, a median roughly 58 of the top 100 tumor clones were found. An association was observed between higher blood T cell density and longer overall survival. Because researchers sequenced only one region of the tumor, heterogeneity is still possible. Uninvolved adjacent lung showed the highest T cell clonality, exceeding tumor.

TCRdb's table, derived via immunoSEQ multiplex PCR, lists solely in-frame clones and lacks some. The data hold about 13,000 clones, with 28% observed a single time. This rearrangement joins TRBV9 to TRBJ1-1, with D hard to call. The sequence was collected from a female donor older than 55 with stage I lung adenocarcinoma. Specimen: lung tumor tissue, collected before any cancer treatment. The CDR3 sequence: CASSVEHRWNTEAFF. The CDR3 DNA reads as TGTGCCAGCAGCGTAGAGCATCGATGGAACACTGAAGCTTTCTTT. Complete variable domain (other parts from reference TRBV9 and TRBJ1-1): DSGVTQTPKHLITATGQRVTLRCSPRSGDLSVYWYQQSLDQGLQFLIQYYNGEERAKGNILERFSAQQFPDLHSELNLSSLELGDSALYFCASSVEHRWNTEAFFGQGTRLTVV.